These T cell receptor beta chains were read from a single sample in a study of T cells in tuberculosis. Method: immunoSEQ multiplex PCR; TCRdb's copy keeps in-frame clones and lacks some. Altogether tens of thousands of clones are present, approximately 90% being singletons, with the ten largest covering approximately 2.4%. Specimen: PBMCs, collected at tuberculosis diagnosis. The receptors come from an adult with tuberculosis. The CDR3 runs from the conserved cysteine through the conserved F or W. The order of the fields is J gene, V gene, D gene, clone size, CDR3 DNA, CDR3 protein. D genes are given only for firm matches. For some rows the clone size is stated as once, few or many, or as a class when expanded; others skip it.

TRBJ1-2,TRBV10-3,.,.,TGTGCCATCAGCCAGTCCAGCGGGGGTGGCTACACCTTC,CAISQSSGGGYTF
TRBJ2-7,TRBV4-1,TRBD1,.,TGCGCCAGCAGCCAAACCGGGACAGGGACAAGTTACGAGCAGTACTTC,CASSQTGTGTSYEQYF
TRBJ2-3,TRBV5-1,TRBD2,.,TGCGCCAGCGAGCGGGGGGGCCGCACAGATACGCAGTATTTT,CASERGGRTDTQYF
TRBJ2-7,TRBV6-6,.,.,TGTGCCAGCAGGAAACTGGGGAGCTCCTACGAGCAGTACTTC,CASRKLGSSYEQYF
TRBJ2-2,TRBV30,TRBD1,.,TGTGCCTGGAGTGTCCGATCGACAGGGAGCACCGGGGAGCTGTTTTTT,CAWSVRSTGSTGELFF
TRBJ1-1,TRBV2,.,.,TGTGCCAGCACCCCGCCCCGGGTGGGTAACACTGAAGCTTTCTTT,CASTPPRVGNTEAFF
TRBJ2-3,TRBV5-6,TRBD2,once,TGTGCCAGCAGCGGGTGGGTGACTAGCCCCAGCACAGATACGCAGTATTTT,CASSGWVTSPSTDTQYF
TRBJ2-1,TRBV10-2,TRBD2,.,TGCGCCACCAGGGCCCGGGGGGGCTACAATGAGCAGTTCTTC,CATRARGGYNEQFF
TRBJ2-7,TRBV4-2,.,.,TGTGCCAGCAGCCGTGTCAAGAGCTCCTACGAGCAGTACTTC,CASSRVKSSYEQYF
TRBJ1-2,TRBV6-5,.,.,TGTGCCAGCAGTTACGGCAGGGGAAGAGGCTACACCTTC,CASSYGRGRGYTF
TRBJ2-5,TRBV4-1,TRBD2,.,TGCGCCAGCAGCCTAGGGAGGGGCCGAGGGGAGACCCAGTACTTC,CASSLGRGRGETQYF
TRBJ1-1,TRBV5-1,.,few,TGCGCCAGCAGCCACGGGTCAGGGTCGGCTTTCTTT,CASSHGSGSAFF
TRBJ1-5,TRBV5-6,.,.,TGTGCCAGCAGCTTGGGTTCTGGGAGTAAGCCCCAGCATTTT,CASSLGSGSKPQHF
TRBJ2-1,TRBV5-1,.,.,TGCGCCAGCAGCTTGGCCGACGGGGCCGCGGGAAATGAGCAGTTCTTC,CASSLADGAAGNEQFF
TRBJ1-6,TRBV19,TRBD1,few,TGTGCCAGTAGTGGACAGGCAGATAATTCACCCCTCCACTTT,CASSGQADNSPLHF
TRBJ1-6,TRBV2,TRBD1,.,TGTGCCAGCAGGACGTGGACAGGGTGGGATAATTCACCCCTCCACTTT,CASRTWTGWDNSPLHF
TRBJ2-5,TRBV12-5,.,.,TGTGCTAGTGGTTTGGTGTACCTAGCCGGGCAGGGGCAAGAGACCCAGTACTTC,CASGLVYLAGQGQETQYF
TRBJ2-1,TRBV7-2,TRBD1,.,TGTGCCAGCAGCCGGACGTGGACAGGGGCCGTGAATGAGCAGTTCTTC,CASSRTWTGAVNEQFF
TRBJ2-1,TRBV6-6,TRBD1,.,TGTGCCAGCAGTTATAAATGGACAGGGGGTGAGCAGTTCTTC,CASSYKWTGGEQFF
TRBJ1-1,TRBV25-1,.,.,TGTGCCAGCAGTGGACAACAGGGCACTGAAGCTTTCTTT,CASSGQQGTEAFF
TRBJ2-7,TRBV11-3,.,.,TGTGCCAGCAGCCCCGGTTTGGGGCATGATGAGCAGTACTTC,CASSPGLGHDEQYF
TRBJ2-7,TRBV5-6,.,.,TGTGCCAGCAGCGAGAGATCCTACGAGCAGTACTTC,CASSERSYEQYF
TRBJ2-5,TRBV9,.,.,TGTGCCAGCAGCGTAGCAGGGGTGGCACAAGAGACCCAGTACTTC,CASSVAGVAQETQYF